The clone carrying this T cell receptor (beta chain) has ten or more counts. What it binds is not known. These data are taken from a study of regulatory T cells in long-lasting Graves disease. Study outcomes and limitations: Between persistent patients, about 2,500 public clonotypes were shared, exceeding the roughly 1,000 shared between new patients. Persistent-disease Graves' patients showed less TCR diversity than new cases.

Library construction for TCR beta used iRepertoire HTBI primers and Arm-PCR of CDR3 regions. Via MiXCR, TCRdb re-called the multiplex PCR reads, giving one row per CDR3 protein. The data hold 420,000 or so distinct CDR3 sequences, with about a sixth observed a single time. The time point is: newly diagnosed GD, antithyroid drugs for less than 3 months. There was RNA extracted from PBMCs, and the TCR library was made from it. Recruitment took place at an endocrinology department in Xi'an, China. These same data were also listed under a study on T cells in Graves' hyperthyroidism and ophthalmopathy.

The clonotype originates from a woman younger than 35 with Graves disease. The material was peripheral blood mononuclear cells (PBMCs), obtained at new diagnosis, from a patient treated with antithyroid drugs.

This CDR3 reads CASSPPGAGVTYNEQFF. The CDR3 DNA reads as TGTGCCAGCAGTCCCCCGGGGGCGGGAGTCACCTACAATGAGCAGTTCTTC. The chain recombines TRBV12-3 or TRBV12-4 with TRBJ2-1, with a weak D call TRBD2 (7 bases). CDR3 length: 17 amino acids. Trimming left V 5 bases short and J 2 bases short, with 19 bases between.